Following are 12 T cell receptor beta chains from one sample sequenced in a study of CD8+CD57+ T cells in acquired aplastic anemia. Genomic DNA, the template, was used for profiling of the TCR beta VDJ and CDR3. TCRdb reprocessed the reads with MiXCR, giving one entry per CDR3 protein. The table records 110,000 or so distinct CDR3 sequences, under 65% of them present only once. Patients chosen for sequencing had shown CD8+CD57+ cell expansion by flow cytometry. The sample comprised sorted CD4+, CD8+, or CD8+CD57+ T cells (not recorded which) from PBMCs. These receptors all stem from a human donor with aplastic anemia.

The chain is built from TRBV7-2 and TRBJ1-2, with 8 nucleotides matching TRBD1. With 4 bases clipped from V and 6 bases from J, the junction kept 10 bases outside the gene matches. This CDR3 contains 15 residues. Germline V CDR1 and CDR2: SGHTA, FQGNSA. The CDR3 loop reads CASSSRQGRTHGYTF. The CDR3 DNA sequence: TGTGCCAGCAGCTCCAGACAGGGGAGGACCCATGGCTACACCTTC.

The gene calls are TRBV12-3 or TRBV12-4 and TRBJ1-2; no reliable D call. The V and J ends lost 3 bases and 4 bases respectively, with 9 bases between them. The CDR3 extends over 13 amino acids. The chain's CDR3 is CASSFGEGYGYTF. For the CDR3, the DNA is TGTGCCAGCAGTTTCGGGGAGGGCTATGGCTACACCTTC.

CDR3 protein: CASSSQSGSNEQFF. The CDR3 bases are TGCGCCAGCAGCTCCCAGTCCGGTAGCAATGAGCAGTTCTTC. The chain combines TRBV5-1 with TRBJ2-1; D unresolved. In germline, CDR1 is SGHRS, CDR2 YFSETQ. V lost 3 bases, J lost 6 bases, and 13 bases lay in between. The CDR3 is 14 amino acids.

This clonotype came up a few times. This chain links TRBV6-1 with TRBJ2-1, with D perhaps TRBD1 or TRBD2 (5 bases each). The germline V and J ends were trimmed by 6 bases and 10 bases, with 28 bases remaining between them. Per germline, CDR1 MNHNS and CDR2 SASEGT. The CDR3 extends over 17 amino acids. CDR3 amino acids: CASSELMGVASLDEQFF. The CDR3 bases are TGTGCCAGCAGCGAATTGATGGGGGTAGCCAGTTTAGACGAGCAGTTCTTC.

The rearrangement joins TRBV24-1 to TRBJ2-2, with 13 bases that match TRBD2. Unmatched junction bases numbered 8, after V lost 4 bases and J lost 10 bases. This CDR3 contains 16 residues. In germline, CDR1 is KGHDR, CDR2 SFDVKD. The CDR3 sequence: CATSDLGLAGAAELFF. The CDR3, as DNA: TGTGCCACCAGTGACCTCGGACTAGCGGGGGCAGCGGAGCTGTTTTTT.

This chain connects TRBV10-2 to TRBJ2-7; 10 bases map to TRBD2. The J segment lost 7 bases and the V segment lost 0 bases, leaving 9 bases of the junction unmatched. The germline V gene has CDR1 WSHSY and CDR2 SAAADI. The CDR3 length is 16 residues. CDR3 sequence: CASSESIGLAVGEQYF. The DNA of the CDR3 is TGCGCCAGCAGTGAGTCTATTGGACTAGCGGTGGGGGAGCAGTACTTC.

The chain recombines TRBV4-1 with TRBJ2-2; 9 bases line up with TRBD1. This CDR3 has 18 residues. V shed 0 bases and J 6 bases; nucleotides not matched to a gene: 11. The germline V gene has CDR1 MGHRA and CDR2 YSYEKL. CDR3 coding DNA: TGCGCCAGCAGCCAAGATACAACCGGACAGGGGACGGCCGGGGAGCTGTTTTTT. Residues: CASSQDTTGQGTAGELFF.

The V call is TRBV12-3 or TRBV12-4, the J call TRBJ2-1; maybe TRBD1 (6 bases). This CDR3 is built from 12 residues. Trimming removed 6 bases at V and 15 bases at J, with 18 bases between. CDR3 sequence (DNA): TGTGCCAGCAGGGGGACATCAACGTATCCGTTCTTC. This gives the protein CASRGTSTYPFF.

This clonotype was observed a single time. V and J are TRBV29-1 and TRBJ2-3; D is perhaps TRBD2 (6 bases). CDR3 length: 14 residues. V was trimmed by 6 bases and J by 2 bases, leaving 15 bases between them. The germline CDR1 and CDR2 sequences are SQVTM and ANQGSEA. Here the CDR3 DNA reads TGCAGCGTCCGCGGGGCCTTCCTCACAGATACGCAGTATTTT. This translates into CSVRGAFLTDTQYF.

This chain uses TRBV19 with TRBJ2-3; TRBD1 aligns across 7 bases. V lost 2 bases, J lost 5 bases, and 7 bases stayed unmatched. The CDR3 has 15 amino acids. Germline V gene lookup returns CDR1 LNHDA and CDR2 SQIVND (reference sequence). The CDR3 DNA reads as TGTGCCAGTAGTATACGGACAGGACCCGAAGATACGCAGTATTTT. This encodes CASSIRTGPEDTQYF. The full variable domain, its missing parts supplied by reference TRBV19 and TRBJ2-3, is DGGITQSPKYLFRKEGQNVTLSCEQNLNHDAMYWYRQDPGQGLRLIYYSQIVNDFQKGDIAEGYSVSREKKESFPLTVTSAQKNPTAFYLCASSIRTGPEDTQYFGPGTRLTVL.

There are many counts of this clonotype. V usage is TRBV5-1 and J usage is TRBJ2-1; D is undetermined. Germline V gene lookup returns CDR1 SGHRS and CDR2 YFSETQ. V was shortened by 0 bases and J by 0 bases, with 10 bases between the two germline ends. CDR3 length equals 16 residues. The CDR3 DNA sequence: TGCGCCAGCAGCTTGGGGGCAGCGAGCTCCTACAATGAGCAGTTCTTC. It yields the protein CASSLGAASSYNEQFF.

V gene TRBV29-1 combines with J gene TRBJ1-1, with D perhaps matching TRBD1 (6 bases). CDR3 size: 13 residues. Germline assignment: CDR1 SQVTM and CDR2 ANQGSEA. Between the trimmed V and J ends, which lost 8 bases and 0 bases, there was a span of 13 bases. CDR3 in DNA: TGCAGCTCTCAGGACAGCATGAACACTGAAGCTTTCTTT. Translating gives CSSQDSMNTEAFF.